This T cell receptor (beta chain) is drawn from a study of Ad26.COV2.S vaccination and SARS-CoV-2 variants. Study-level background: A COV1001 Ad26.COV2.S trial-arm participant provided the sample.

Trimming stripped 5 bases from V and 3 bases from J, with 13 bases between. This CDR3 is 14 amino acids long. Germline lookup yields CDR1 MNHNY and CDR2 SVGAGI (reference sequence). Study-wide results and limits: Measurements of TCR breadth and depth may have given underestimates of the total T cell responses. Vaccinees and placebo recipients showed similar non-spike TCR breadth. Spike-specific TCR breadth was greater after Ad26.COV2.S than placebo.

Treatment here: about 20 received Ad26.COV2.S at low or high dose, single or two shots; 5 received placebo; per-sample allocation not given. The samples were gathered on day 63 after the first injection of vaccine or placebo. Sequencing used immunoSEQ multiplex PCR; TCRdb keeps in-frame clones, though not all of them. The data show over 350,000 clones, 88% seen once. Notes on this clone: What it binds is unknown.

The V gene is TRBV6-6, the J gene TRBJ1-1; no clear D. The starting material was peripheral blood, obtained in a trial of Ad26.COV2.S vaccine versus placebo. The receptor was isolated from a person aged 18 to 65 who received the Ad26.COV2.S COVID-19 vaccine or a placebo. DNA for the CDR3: TGTGCCAGCAGTAGCCGGGAGAGGGACACTGAAGCTTTCTTT. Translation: CASSSRERDTEAFF.